The T cell receptor (beta chain) described here comes from a study of blood T cell repertoires in COVID-19. About the research overall: Italy, Spain and the United States were the sources of the convalescent and acute COVID-19 samples. From T cells, B-cell-depleted T cells, or PBMCs came the material, which was cDNA or gDNA.

Measured with immunoSEQ multiplex PCR; TCRdb has only the in-frame clones, and not every one. The data contain 75,000 to 95,000 clones, around 80% of them singletons. The Seattle patients, enrolled during active infection, were followed longitudinally. Germline V lookup: CDR1 SGHTA, CDR2 FQGNSA. Trimming stripped 11 bases from V and 2 bases from J, with 27 bases between. The CDR3 covers 17 residues. The V and J genes are TRBV7-2 and TRBJ1-1, with D possibly matching TRBD1 (5 bases). The sequencing input was peripheral blood. The clonotype originates from a man aged 55 to 70 with COVID-19, enrolled during active disease. The CDR3: CAASKIKQVPPNTEAFF. The CDR3 DNA reads TGTGCCGCCTCGAAAATTAAACAGGTGCCTCCTAACACTGAAGCTTTCTTT.